This entry lists 28 T cell receptor beta chains sequenced from one sample in a study of blood T cell repertoires in COVID-19. Using immunoSEQ multiplex PCR, the repertoire was profiled, and TCRdb retains in-frame clones only, with some absent. This sample has approximately 200,000 clones; 85% to 90% occur once, and the top ten carry 1.2%. The specimen was PBMCs or T cells enriched from blood (not recorded which). Source of these receptors: a man aged 30-40 years who had recovered from COVID-19.

The V and J genes are TRBV7-9 and TRBJ2-5; D is perhaps TRBD2 (6 bases). The germline V gene has CDR1 SEHNR and CDR2 FQNEAQ (reference sequence). Trimming removed 8 bases from V and 5 bases from J, with 21 bases in between. The CDR3 totals 15 residues. The CDR3 spells CASWGEESLGETQYF. Written as DNA, the CDR3 is TGTGCCAGCTGGGGGGAGGAAAGTCTCGGGGAGACCCAGTACTTC.

The chain combines TRBV28 with TRBJ1-5, with unresolved D. The CDR3 has 15 amino acids. Germline V lookup: CDR1 MDHEN, CDR2 SYDVKM. The V end lost 1 base, the J end lost 0 bases, and 7 bases lay between the germline ends. The CDR3 spells CASSLSTTSNQPQHF. Here the CDR3 DNA reads TGTGCCAGCAGTTTATCCACAACTAGCAATCAGCCCCAGCATTTT.

This clone appeared once. This sequence joins TRBV27 and TRBJ2-7; 9 bases line up with TRBD1. Germline CDR1 is MNHEY and CDR2 is SMNVEV (reference sequence). The CDR3 length is 14 residues. V was clipped by 2 bases and J by 2 bases; unmatched bases: 1. The CDR3 DNA reads as TGTGCCAGCAGTTTAAGACAGGGGGCCTACGAGCAGTACTTC. Its translation is CASSLRQGAYEQYF.

For this clone: Other DNA sequences from this sample encode an identical CDR3 as well. The chain carries TRBV18 and TRBJ1-5, with D possibly being TRBD1 (5 bases). There are 13 residues in the CDR3. CDR1 is KGHSH and CDR2 is LQKENI in the germline V gene. Trimming pared 0 bases from V and 6 bases from J, leaving 6 bases between. In DNA, the CDR3 is TGTGCCAGCTCACCACCCCAGGGTCAGCCCCAGCATTTT. This translates into CASSPPQGQPQHF.

This clone has just a few counts. One junction end does not reproduce the germline sequence, and a read error may be involved. V and J are TRBV12-3 or TRBV12-4 and TRBJ1-4, with 7 bases that match TRBD1. This CDR3 is built from 11 residues. The CDR3 DNA sequence: TGTGCCAGCAGTCCCGGGACAGCCGAGGCTTTT. Its protein is CASSPGTAEAF.

The chain uses TRBV30 and TRBJ1-5; the D gene is possibly TRBD1 (5 bases). Trimming shortened V by 2 bases and J by 3 bases, and 14 bases separated the two germline ends. CDR1 GTSNPN and CDR2 SVGIG come from the germline V gene (reference sequence). CDR3 length equals 15 residues. CDR3 bases: TGTGCCTGGAGTCCGGGCAGGGCCAACAATCAGCCCCAGCATTTT. This translates into CAWSPGRANNQPQHF.

This rearrangement joins TRBV4-1 to TRBJ1-6; 8 nucleotides match TRBD1. V was pared by 1 base and J by 8 bases, with 7 bases of the junction left unmatched. Germline V gives CDR1 MGHRA, CDR2 YSYEKL. This CDR3 spans 16 amino acids. The CDR3 DNA reads as TGCGCCAGCAGCCAAGTTAGTGGACAGGGATATTCACCCCTCCACTTT. It codes for CASSQVSGQGYSPLHF.

The rearrangement links TRBV18 to TRBJ2-3, with TRBD1 as a possible D gene (6 bases). CDR3 length: 13 amino acids. V was clipped by 3 bases and J by 6 bases, with 10 bases between them. CDR1 and CDR2 from the germline V gene are KGHSH and LQKENI. The chain's CDR3 is CASSPQGRDTQYF. CDR3 nucleotides: TGTGCCAGCTCACCTCAGGGGCGGGATACGCAGTATTTT. Based on the CDR3 plus reference TRBV18 and TRBJ2-3, the full variable domain is NAGVMQNPRHLVRRRGQEARLRCSPMKGHSHVYWYRQLPEEGLKFMVYLQKENIIDESGMPKERFSAEFPKEGPSILRIQQVVRGDSAAYFCASSPQGRDTQYFGPGTRLTVL.

V gene TRBV10-3 combines with J gene TRBJ2-7; 9 nucleotides agree with TRBD1. CDR1 and CDR2 from the germline V gene are ENHRY and SYGVKD. There are 17 residues in the CDR3. With 4 bases clipped from V and 2 bases from J, the junction kept 12 bases outside the gene matches. The CDR3 is CAISAYPVGQGPYEQYF. CDR3 DNA: TGTGCCATCAGTGCCTATCCGGTGGGACAGGGCCCCTACGAGCAGTACTTC.

V is TRBV7-8 and J is TRBJ1-1; 7 nucleotides agree with TRBD1. V lost 5 bases to trimming and J lost 5 bases; unmatched junction nucleotides: 5. Per germline, CDR1 SGHVS and CDR2 FQNEAQ. This CDR3 has 13 residues. The CDR3 here is CASSITQGTEAFF. The CDR3, as DNA: TGTGCCAGCAGCATAACACAGGGGACTGAAGCTTTCTTT.

V and J are TRBV21-1 and TRBJ2-1; TRBD2 is taken as the D call from the table, unchecked against the DNA. TRBV21-1 is a pseudogene locus. The length of the CDR3 is 16 residues. In nucleotides, the CDR3 is TGTGCCAGCAGCCCTGAGGGGGGGAGCTCCTACAATGAGCAGTTCTTC. Translated, it gives CASSPEGGSSYNEQFF.

The rearrangement joins TRBV4-1 to TRBJ2-7, with TRBD1 matching 9 bases. Germline CDR1 MGHRA, CDR2 YSYEKL. The length of the CDR3 is 17 residues. Trimming cost V 4 bases and J 1 base; bases outside gene matches: 11. Written as DNA, the CDR3 is TGCGCCAGCAGCCCCTCCTGGCTGGGACAGGGTTCCTACGAGCAGTACTTC. It encodes CASSPSWLGQGSYEQYF.

V is TRBV29-1 and J is TRBJ1-3; D remains unclear. The V end was cut by 5 bases, the J end by 3 bases, with 17 bases between. Germline V gene data show CDR1 as SQVTM and CDR2 as ANQGSEA. The CDR3 sequence is 15 residues long. CDR3 DNA: TGCAGCGTTAGATCACCCACAGACGGTGGAAACACCATATATTTT. Translating it yields CSVRSPTDGGNTIYF.

The rearrangement links TRBV24-1 to TRBJ2-3; 12 nucleotides agree with TRBD2. This CDR3 comprises 20 residues. Germline loops: CDR1 KGHDR, CDR2 SFDVKD. The V and J ends lost 5 bases and 2 bases, in that order; junction bases with no gene match: 16. The chain's CDR3 is CATSGPGLAGIHTHTDTQYF. The CDR3 DNA is TGTGCCACCAGTGGCCCCGGACTAGCGGGAATCCACACACACACAGATACGCAGTATTTT.

The chain employs TRBV7-9 and TRBJ2-7, with D perhaps TRBD1 (6 bases). CDR1 SEHNR and CDR2 FQNEAQ come from the germline V gene (reference sequence). The germline V and J ends were trimmed by 6 bases and 2 bases, with 14 bases remaining between them. CDR3 length: 14 amino acids. The CDR3 DNA follows: TGTGCCAGCAGTTCCGGGACACCTCCCTACGAGCAGTACTTC. Encoded protein: CASSSGTPPYEQYF.

V usage is TRBV21-1 and J usage is TRBJ1-2; the tabulated D call, TRBD1, remains unverified against the DNA. TRBV21-1 is a pseudogene. The CDR3 spans 15 residues. CDR3 DNA sequence: TGTGCCAGCAGCAAAGCCCGCAGGGGAAACTATGGCTACACCTTC. Encoded protein: CASSKARRGNYGYTF.

The chain recombines TRBV30 with TRBJ2-7; 13 nucleotides align to TRBD2. The CDR3 totals 12 residues. Trimming removed 8 bases from V and 4 bases from J; junction bases left unmatched: 2. Germline CDR1 reads GTSNPN; CDR2 reads SVGIG (reference sequence). CDR3: CAVTSGRYEQYF. CDR3 DNA sequence: TGTGCCGTGACTAGCGGGAGGTACGAGCAGTACTTC.

For the CDR3, the DNA is TGTGCCAGCAGTCCAGACAGCGAAGAGACCCAGTACTTC. It specifies CASSPDSEETQYF. The genes are TRBV2 and TRBJ2-5; D is perhaps TRBD1 (5 bases). The ends were cut back, 5 bases at V and 3 bases at J, with 10 bases in the middle. Per the germline V gene, CDR1 is SNHLY and CDR2 is FYNNEI. This CDR3 has 13 amino acids.

The chain links TRBV7-2 to TRBJ1-5; no firm D call. CDR3 length equals 12 residues. The ends were cut back, 1 base at V and 4 bases at J, with 2 bases in the middle. CDR1 SGHTA and CDR2 FQGNSA come from the germline V gene. The CDR3 sequence is CASSLVNQPQHF. The DNA of the CDR3 is TGTGCCAGCAGCTTAGTAAATCAGCCCCAGCATTTT.

V usage is TRBV30 and J usage is TRBJ2-7; a weak D match, TRBD1 (6 bases). The CDR3 has 15 residues. Germline V lookup: CDR1 GTSNPN, CDR2 SVGIG (reference sequence). Trimming took off 1 base at V and 1 base at J, with 14 bases between the two ends. Here the CDR3 reads CAWSALGALSYEQYF. For the CDR3, the DNA is TGTGCCTGGAGTGCGCTGGGGGCCCTTTCCTACGAGCAGTACTTC.

This chain connects TRBV29-1 to TRBJ2-7; possible D gene TRBD2, 7 bases. Trimming took off 4 bases at V and 7 bases at J, with 17 bases between the two ends. Germline V gene data show CDR1 as SQVTM and CDR2 as ANQGSEA. CDR3 size: 13 residues. CDR3 nucleotides: TGCAGCGTTGGGCGGGGGACAACCCCGGAGCAGTACTTC. It codes for CSVGRGTTPEQYF.

The chain combines TRBV7-2 with TRBJ1-2; D uncertain. The length of the CDR3 is 17 residues. Germline CDR1 is SGHTA and CDR2 is FQGNSA. V was cut by 0 bases and J by 0 bases, with 14 bases left in between. The CDR3 DNA reads as TGTGCCAGCAGCTTAGCCACAGCATGGTCAGCTAACTATGGCTACACCTTC. This encodes CASSLATAWSANYGYTF. The whole variable domain, remainder taken from reference TRBV7-2 and TRBJ1-2, is GAGVSQSPSNKVTEKGKDVELRCDPISGHTALYWYRQSLGQGLEFLIYFQGNSAPDKSGLPSDRFSAERTGGSVSTLTIQRTQQEDSAVYLCASSLATAWSANYGYTFGSGTRLTVV.

The CDR3, as DNA: TGTGCCAGTAGCAGGGGGGCGTACACCGGGGAGCTGTTTTTT. This gives the protein CASSRGAYTGELFF. The genes are TRBV19 and TRBJ2-2, with a weak D call TRBD1 (7 bases). The germline gives CDR1 LNHDA, CDR2 SQIVND (reference sequence). Trimming took off 6 bases at V and 3 bases at J, with 11 bases between the two ends. The CDR3 has 14 residues.

V is TRBV30 and J is TRBJ1-4; D perhaps matches TRBD1 (5 bases). CDR3 length: 13 amino acids. Germline lookup yields CDR1 GTSNPN and CDR2 SVGIG (reference sequence). The V and J ends lost 8 bases and 3 bases respectively, with 13 bases between them. The CDR3 loop reads CAGGGGANEKLFF. CDR3 coding DNA: TGTGCCGGCGGCGGGGGTGCTAATGAAAAACTGTTTTTT.

The genes are TRBV7-9 and TRBJ2-5; tentatively, D is TRBD1 (6 bases). The V gene lost 5 bases and the J gene lost 9 bases, with 22 bases spanning the gap. Germline loops: CDR1 SEHNR, CDR2 FQNEAQ (reference sequence). The CDR3 covers 15 residues. As DNA, the CDR3 is TGTGCCAGCAGCCCGCCGACAGGCAGCCCTCCCGCCCAGTACTTC. Residues: CASSPPTGSPPAQYF.

This clone appeared once. The V call is TRBV3-1 (or the pseudogene TRBV3-2), the J call TRBJ1-4, with 8 bases fitting TRBD1. Germline V gives CDR1 LGHDT, CDR2 YNNKEL (reference sequence). With V trimmed by 3 bases and J by 5 bases, 8 bases remained unmatched. This CDR3 is built from 16 residues. The CDR3 DNA follows: TGTGCCAGCAGCCACAGCCCCGGGACAGGAAATGAAAAACTGTTTTTT. This gives the protein CASSHSPGTGNEKLFF.

The CDR3, as DNA: TGTGCCAGCTCCCCCACGGGAGTAAGTACGGACGAGCAGTACTTC. Its protein is CASSPTGVSTDEQYF. The rearrangement joins TRBV18 to TRBJ2-7; maybe TRBD2 (6 bases). Trimming cost V 6 bases and J 5 bases, with 20 bases left between them. Germline lookup yields CDR1 KGHSH and CDR2 LQKENI. The CDR3 length is 15 residues. Drawing the rest from reference TRBV18 and TRBJ2-7, the complete variable domain is NAGVMQNPRHLVRRRGQEARLRCSPMKGHSHVYWYRQLPEEGLKFMVYLQKENIIDESGMPKERFSAEFPKEGPSILRIQQVVRGDSAAYFCASSPTGVSTDEQYFGPGTRLTVT.

The V gene is TRBV19, the J gene TRBJ1-5; D unclear. The CDR3 consists of 14 residues. Germline loops: CDR1 LNHDA, CDR2 SQIVND (reference sequence). V was pared by 4 bases and J by 2 bases, with 9 bases between. The DNA of the CDR3 is TGTGCCAGTAGTAAGACTCTAGGCAATCAGCCCCAGCATTTT. Translated: CASSKTLGNQPQHF. The entire variable domain, with the rest obtained from reference TRBV19 and TRBJ1-5, is as follows: DGGITQSPKYLFRKEGQNVTLSCEQNLNHDAMYWYRQDPGQGLRLIYYSQIVNDFQKGDIAEGYSVSREKKESFPLTVTSAQKNPTAFYLCASSKTLGNQPQHFGDGTRLSIL.